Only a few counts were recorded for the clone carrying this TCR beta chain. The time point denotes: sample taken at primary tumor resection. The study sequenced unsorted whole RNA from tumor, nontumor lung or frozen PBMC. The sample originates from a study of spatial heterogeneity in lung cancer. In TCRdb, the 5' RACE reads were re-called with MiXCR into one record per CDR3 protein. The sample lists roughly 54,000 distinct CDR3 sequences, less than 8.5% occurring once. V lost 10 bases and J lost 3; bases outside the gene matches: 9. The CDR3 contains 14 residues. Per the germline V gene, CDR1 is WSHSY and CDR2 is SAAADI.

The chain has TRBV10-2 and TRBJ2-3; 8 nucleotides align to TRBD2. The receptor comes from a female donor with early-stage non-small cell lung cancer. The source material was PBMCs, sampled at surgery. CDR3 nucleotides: TGCGCCACGCGACGGGGGGGTCCGACAGATACGCAGTATTTT. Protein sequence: CATRRGGPTDTQYF.